The 17 T cell receptor beta chains listed next were all sequenced from one sample in a study of beta chain features in type 1 diabetes. All of the isolated RNA was reverse transcribed, so expressed TCRB transcripts were sequenced. TCRdb's copy holds only in-frame clones and misses some; the assay was immunoSEQ multiplex PCR. Seen here are under 500,000 clones, over 25% observed once, and the top ten hold about 0.065%. The sample consisted of naive CD4+ T cells from blood. These receptors all come from a man aged 18 to 30 in good health.

The genes are TRBV2 and TRBJ1-2; unclear D gene. CDR1 is SNHLY and CDR2 is FYNNEI in the germline V gene. The CDR3 runs to 12 residues. Trimming removed 6 bases from V and 2 bases from J, with 7 bases in between. The CDR3 DNA follows: TGTGCCAGCAGCCCCACCAACTATGGCTACACCTTC. This translates into CASSPTNYGYTF.

Of note for this clone: Other DNA variants within this sample encode the same CDR3. V usage is TRBV2 and J usage is TRBJ2-1; TRBD2 agrees at 11 bases. This CDR3 is built from 14 residues. Germline V CDR1 and CDR2: SNHLY, FYNNEI. After removal of 6 bases from V and 4 bases from J, the junction contained 2 bases not matched to a gene. The CDR3, as DNA: TGTGCCAGCAGGGGACTAGCGGCATACAATGAGCAGTTCTTC. Translation gives CASRGLAAYNEQFF.

V is TRBV27 and J is TRBJ2-1, with 10 positions matching TRBD2. Per germline, CDR1 MNHEY and CDR2 SMNVEV (reference sequence). CDR3 length: 15 amino acids. V lost 5 bases, J lost 9 bases, and 10 bases stayed unmatched. As DNA, the CDR3 is TGTGCCAGCAGTCCGAGGGGGCTAGCGGGAGTTGAGCAGTTCTTC. Residues: CASSPRGLAGVEQFF.

The J gene is TRBJ2-1, the V gene TRBV7-2, with D possibly matching TRBD2 (5 bases). Per germline, CDR1 SGHTA and CDR2 FQGNSA. The CDR3 runs to 11 residues. Trimming cost V 5 bases and J 12 bases, with 11 bases left between them. CDR3 in amino acids: CASSNGLAQFF. The CDR3 region has the DNA TGTGCCAGCAGCAACGGACTCGCGCAGTTCTTC.

This clone was counted only a few times. The gene calls are TRBV5-1 and TRBJ2-7; 9 nucleotides align to TRBD2. Losses at the gene ends were 1 base for V and 2 bases for J; bases not matched to a gene: 4. The CDR3 length is 15 residues. CDR1 and CDR2 (germline): SGHRS, YFSETQ. DNA of the CDR3: TGCGCCAGCAGCTTGTTAGGACTAGCGACCTACGAGCAGTACTTC. The encoded protein is CASSLLGLATYEQYF.

J is TRBJ2-2 and V is TRBV4-3; 7 positions match TRBD1. After removal of 3 bases from V and 3 bases from J, the junction contained 1 base not matched to a gene. The CDR3 has 14 residues. Germline V gives CDR1 LGHNA, CDR2 YSLEER. In DNA form, the CDR3 reads TGCGCCAGCAGCCAGACAGGGTACACCGGGGAGCTGTTTTTT. Encoded protein: CASSQTGYTGELFF.

The J gene is TRBJ2-7, the V gene TRBV6-5; unclear D gene. Trimming removed 0 bases at V and 2 bases at J, with 8 bases between. The CDR3 consists of 14 residues. CDR1 and CDR2 (germline): MNHEY, SVGAGI. The CDR3 DNA follows: TGTGCCAGCAGTTACTCCCCGAATGCCTACGAGCAGTACTTC. Its translation: CASSYSPNAYEQYF.

In DNA, the CDR3 is TGTGCCAGCAGCTTAGCAGGACTAGCGGGACCGGAGACCCAGTACTTC. It specifies CASSLAGLAGPETQYF. The chain combines TRBV7-2 with TRBJ2-5, with TRBD2 identical over 12 bases. The length of the CDR3 is 16 residues. Germline trimming cut 0 bases from V and 5 bases from J; bases unmatched to any gene: 4. Germline assignment: CDR1 SGHTA and CDR2 FQGNSA.

This clone was found a few times. V usage is TRBV7-7 and J usage is TRBJ2-5, with 7 bases identical to TRBD1. Germline CDR1 and CDR2: SSHAT and FNYEAQ (reference sequence). J lost 2 bases, V lost 4 bases, and 4 bases had no gene match. The CDR3 loop spans 14 amino acids. The CDR3 loop is CASSSTGNQETQYF. DNA of the CDR3: TGTGCCAGCAGCTCGACAGGGAATCAAGAGACCCAGTACTTC.

J is TRBJ1-3 and V is TRBV30; D unresolved. The CDR3 consists of 14 residues. From germline, CDR1 is GTSNPN and CDR2 SVGIG (reference sequence). Trimming left V 0 bases short and J 3 bases short, with 9 bases between. In DNA form, the CDR3 reads TGTGCCTGGAGTGTTTCGGGGAATGGAAACACCATATATTTT. This codes for CAWSVSGNGNTIYF.

This chain connects TRBV5-6 to TRBJ1-1, with D perhaps TRBD1 (5 bases). Germline V gene lookup returns CDR1 SGHDT and CDR2 YYEEEE. This CDR3 contains 13 residues. V was shortened by 4 bases and J by 2 bases, with 9 bases between the two germline ends. The CDR3 DNA follows: TGTGCCAGCAGCATCACAGGAAACACTGAAGCTTTCTTT. Translating it yields CASSITGNTEAFF.

This clone was counted between two and nine times. The V gene is TRBV9, the J gene TRBJ1-2, with TRBD1 matching 10 bases. Germline V gives CDR1 SGDLS, CDR2 YYNGEE. V gave up 3 bases and J gave up 7 bases; unmatched junction bases: 6. The CDR3 is made up of 14 amino acids. CDR3 in amino acids: CASSGGQGDFGYTF. For the CDR3, the DNA is TGTGCCAGCAGCGGCGGACAGGGGGACTTTGGCTACACCTTC. Full variable domain (missing parts from reference TRBV9 and TRBJ1-2): DSGVTQTPKHLITATGQRVTLRCSPRSGDLSVYWYQQSLDQGLQFLIQYYNGEERAKGNILERFSAQQFPDLHSELNLSSLELGDSALYFCASSGGQGDFGYTFGSGTRLTVV.

This chain joins TRBV5-1 and TRBJ1-2, with D unclear. The germline V gene has CDR1 SGHRS and CDR2 YFSETQ. V shed 0 bases and J shed 4 bases, with 13 bases lying between them. This CDR3 is 15 amino acids long. The DNA of the CDR3 is TGCGCCAGCAGCTTGGCCGAGGCCCGCAGCTATGGCTACACCTTC. This codes for CASSLAEARSYGYTF. The complete variable domain, with remaining parts taken from reference TRBV5-1 and TRBJ1-2, reads KAGVTQTPRYLIKTRGQQVTLSCSPISGHRSVSWYQQTPGQGLQFLFEYFSETQRNKGNFPGRFSGRQFSNSRSEMNVSTLELGDSALYLCASSLAEARSYGYTFGSGTRLTVV.

The chain uses TRBV5-1 and TRBJ2-5, with 8 bases fitting TRBD2. V shed 6 bases and J 5 bases; nucleotides not matched to a gene: 12. This CDR3 has 15 residues. Germline CDR1 SGHRS, CDR2 YFSETQ. The CDR3 DNA reads as TGCGCCAGCACCTTAGATCTAGCGGGTTCGGAGACCCAGTACTTC. It codes for CASTLDLAGSETQYF. The variable domain in full, with the rest retrieved from reference TRBV5-1 and TRBJ2-5, is KAGVTQTPRYLIKTRGQQVTLSCSPISGHRSVSWYQQTPGQGLQFLFEYFSETQRNKGNFPGRFSGRQFSNSRSEMNVSTLELGDSALYLCASTLDLAGSETQYFGPGTRLLVL.

This clone was counted a few times. V gene TRBV5-1 combines with J gene TRBJ2-1; no firm D call. This CDR3 has 16 amino acids. Germline CDR1 reads SGHRS; CDR2 reads YFSETQ. V was trimmed by 0 bases and J by 0 bases, leaving 10 bases between them. CDR3 bases: TGCGCCAGCAGCTTGGTCTGGGGTAGCTCCTACAATGAGCAGTTCTTC. This sequence encodes CASSLVWGSSYNEQFF.

This clone has more than one count but fewer than ten. The genes are TRBV7-9 and TRBJ2-1; D is unresolved. The germline V and J ends were trimmed by 2 bases and 10 bases, with 15 bases remaining between them. Germline V gene lookup returns CDR1 SEHNR and CDR2 FQNEAQ (reference sequence). The length of the CDR3 is 14 residues. This chain's CDR3 is CASSLSLLTREQFF. CDR3 sequence (DNA): TGTGCCAGCAGCTTAAGTTTACTCACCAGGGAGCAGTTCTTC.

This sequence joins TRBV5-1 and TRBJ2-3, with TRBD2 matching 7 bases. The V segment lost 1 base and the J segment 6 bases; nucleotides outside the gene matches: 11. The CDR3 spans 16 residues. Germline-derived CDR1 and CDR2 are SGHRS and YFSETQ. DNA for the CDR3: TGCGCCAGCAGCTTGCTTCTAGCGGTTGGCGGGGATACGCAGTATTTT. It is translated as CASSLLLAVGGDTQYF.